The 22 T cell receptor beta chains in this list originate from one sample, sequenced in a study of T-cell memory formation after mild COVID-19. Using its own MiXCR run on the 5' RACE reads, TCRdb lists one record per CDR3 protein. This table holds tens of thousands of distinct CDR3 sequences, approximately 15% found once. Specimen: PBMCs or a T cell subset sorted from them (not recorded which). These receptors were obtained from an adult woman who had mild COVID-19 (a few samples of this study predate the infection). Cell type and time point are not known.

The chain joins TRBV29-1 to TRBJ2-7; D possibly corresponds to TRBD1 (6 bases). The CDR3 length is 15 residues. The germline V gene encodes CDR1 SQVTM and CDR2 ANQGSEA. V dropped 5 bases and J dropped 3 bases, with 20 bases sitting between them. The CDR3 DNA is TGCAGCGTTTGGGCTTACAGGGAACAGAACTACGAGCAGTACTTC. Protein sequence: CSVWAYREQNYEQYF.

This clonotype was counted between two and nine times. The chain uses TRBV5-6 and TRBJ1-1, with TRBD1 identical over 9 bases. Germline CDR1 is SGHDT and CDR2 is YYEEEE. This CDR3 has 16 residues. With 0 bases clipped from V and 3 bases from J, the junction kept 6 bases outside the gene matches. CDR3 loop: CASSLEGTGTDTEAFF. CDR3 bases: TGTGCCAGCAGCTTGGAAGGGACAGGGACCGACACTGAAGCTTTCTTT.

CDR3 DNA sequence: TGCGCCAGCAGCACTAGGGACAGTTACGAGCAGTACTTC. It is translated as CASSTRDSYEQYF. The chain uses TRBV5-1 and TRBJ2-7, with 7 nucleotides matching TRBD1. The germline V gene encodes CDR1 SGHRS and CDR2 YFSETQ. Trimming took 4 bases from V and 4 from J; bases not matched to a gene: 5. The CDR3 sequence is 13 residues long. Using reference TRBV5-1 and TRBJ2-7 for the parts outside the CDR3, the full variable domain is KAGVTQTPRYLIKTRGQQVTLSCSPISGHRSVSWYQQTPGQGLQFLFEYFSETQRNKGNFPGRFSGRQFSNSRSEMNVSTLELGDSALYLCASSTRDSYEQYFGPGTRLTVT.

This clonotype was seen a handful of times. For the CDR3, the DNA is TGTGCCAGCAGTTACCAGGGCGATTATGGCTACACCTTC. Translating gives CASSYQGDYGYTF. The V and J genes are TRBV6-5 and TRBJ1-2; TRBD1 might be the D (5 bases). V was pared by 2 bases and J by 5 bases, with 9 bases between. Germline assignment: CDR1 MNHEY and CDR2 SVGAGI. CDR3 length: 13 amino acids.

The rearrangement joins TRBV18 to TRBJ2-1; 8 bases line up with TRBD1. The CDR3 runs to 18 residues. The V segment lost 1 base and the J segment 10 bases; nucleotides outside the gene matches: 18. The germline V gene encodes CDR1 KGHSH and CDR2 LQKENI. The CDR3 protein is CASSPRVAVAGQGYEQFF. The CDR3 DNA reads as TGTGCCAGCTCACCACGAGTAGCAGTCGCAGGACAGGGTTACGAGCAGTTCTTC.

The DNA of the CDR3 is TGCAGCGCTCCGACTAGCTCTCTCTACAATGAGCAGTTCTTC. It specifies CSAPTSSLYNEQFF. The genes are TRBV29-1 and TRBJ2-1; 7 bases align to TRBD2. Germline lookup yields CDR1 SQVTM and CDR2 ANQGSEA. Trimming took 7 bases from V and 3 from J; bases not matched to a gene: 9. The CDR3 totals 14 residues.

This clonotype turned up a few times. This CDR3 is CASSEAPGAHEQYF. The CDR3 DNA reads TGTGCCAGCAGTGAAGCACCAGGGGCACACGAGCAGTACTTC. The chain recombines TRBV2 with TRBJ2-7; TRBD1 might be the D (6 bases). The CDR3 sequence is 14 residues long. CDR1 SNHLY and CDR2 FYNNEI come from the germline V gene. V dropped 0 bases and J dropped 5 bases, with 11 bases sitting between them.

This chain uses TRBV27 with TRBJ2-3, with a weak D call TRBD2 (7 bases). Trimming shortened V by 1 base and J by 5 bases, and 13 bases separated the two germline ends. The germline gives CDR1 MNHEY, CDR2 SMNVEV (reference sequence). The CDR3 runs to 15 residues. The CDR3 is CASSLWGGKEDTQYF. DNA of the CDR3: TGTGCCAGCAGTTTATGGGGGGGCAAAGAAGATACGCAGTATTTT.

The rearrangement links TRBV12-3 or TRBV12-4 to TRBJ2-2; D remains unclear. The CDR3 sequence is 15 residues long. V lost 5 bases to trimming and J lost 4 bases, with 14 bases between them. The DNA of the CDR3 is TGTGCCAGCAGTCCTGAGACCCTGGGCACCGGGGAGCTGTTTTTT. It translates to CASSPETLGTGELFF.

This clonotype came up a few times. The genes are TRBV11-2 and TRBJ1-1; D unclear. The CDR3 runs 12 residues. Germline V lookup: CDR1 SGHAT, CDR2 FQNNGV. Trimming stripped 1 base from V and 6 bases from J, with 6 bases between. CDR3 amino acids: CASSLVRSEAFF. The CDR3 DNA sequence: TGTGCCAGCAGCTTAGTTCGCTCTGAAGCTTTCTTT.

For the CDR3, the DNA is TGTGCCAGCAGTCCCGGGACTATGCAGTTCTTC. Amino acids: CASSPGTMQFF. V usage is TRBV6-2 or TRBV6-3 and J usage is TRBJ2-1; TRBD2 matches 7 bases. Per germline, CDR1 MNHEY and CDR2 SVGEGT. This CDR3 region has 11 residues. V lost 5 bases and J lost 12; bases outside the gene matches: 4.

The chain employs TRBV4-1 and TRBJ2-2, with D unclear. The V and J ends lost 1 base and 2 bases respectively, with 5 bases between them. CDR1 is MGHRA and CDR2 is YSYEKL in the germline V gene. The CDR3 has 14 amino acids. The CDR3 nucleotides are TGCGCCAGCAGCCAAGTACAAAACACCGGGGAGCTGTTTTTT. Encoded protein: CASSQVQNTGELFF.

The V and J genes are TRBV20-1 and TRBJ1-3; the match to TRBD1 covers 8 bases. The CDR3 has 14 residues. The V gene end was trimmed by 5 bases and the J gene end by 4 bases; junction bases not matched to a gene: 7. Germline CDR1 and CDR2: DFQATT and SNEGSKA (reference sequence). CDR3 region: CSAYTTGGGNTIYF. The CDR3 coding sequence is TGCAGTGCTTACACTACAGGGGGAGGAAACACCATATATTTT.

The sample holds a few counts of this clonotype. CDR3 bases: TGTGCCAGCAGCTTATTCGAGGGGACCAATACCGGGGAGCTGTTTTTT. Residues: CASSLFEGTNTGELFF. J is TRBJ2-2 and V is TRBV7-6; D may correspond to TRBD1 or TRBD2 (5 bases each). V lost 2 bases, J lost 5 bases, and 15 bases lay in between. The CDR3 covers 16 residues. Per germline, CDR1 SGHVS and CDR2 FNYEAQ.

This clonotype was seen only a few times. This chain uses TRBV12-3 or TRBV12-4 with TRBJ1-5; D remains ambiguous. The CDR3 is 16 amino acids. Trimming shortened V by 5 bases and J by 0 bases, and 14 bases separated the two germline ends. The CDR3 DNA follows: TGTGCCAGCAGTGCCTCAGGAACCTATAGCAATCAGCCCCAGCATTTT. Protein: CASSASGTYSNQPQHF.

The chain is built from TRBV12-3 or TRBV12-4 and TRBJ2-7; TRBD2 matches 7 bases. The CDR3 has 15 amino acids. After removal of 5 bases from V and 0 bases from J, the junction contained 7 bases not matched to a gene. The CDR3 region has the DNA TGTGCCAGCAGTCTTCCGGGACTACTCTCCTACGAGCAGTACTTC. This sequence encodes CASSLPGLLSYEQYF.

The sample holds a few counts of this clonotype. The chain is built from TRBV5-1 and TRBJ1-2; 10 bases fit TRBD1. The germline V gene has CDR1 SGHRS and CDR2 YFSETQ. The junction had 9 bases not matched to a gene; V was cut back by 6 bases and J by 7 bases. The CDR3 covers 14 residues. CDR3 nucleotide sequence: TGCGCCAGCACGACCGGGACAGGGGTTTTTGGCTACACCTTC. Residues: CASTTGTGVFGYTF.

This chain uses TRBV7-2 with TRBJ2-2, with TRBD2 as a possible D gene (6 bases). This CDR3 comprises 15 residues. Germline loops: CDR1 SGHTA, CDR2 FQGNSA. With 5 bases removed from V and 4 bases from J, the gap between germline ends came to 14 bases. CDR3 coding DNA: TGTGCCAGCAGCCTGCTATCCGGGGGCACCGGGGAGCTGTTTTTT. This sequence encodes CASSLLSGGTGELFF.

The CDR3 coding sequence is TGTGCCATCAGTTCGCCGGGCGGGGGCACAGATACGCAGTATTTT. This encodes CAISSPGGGTDTQYF. The chain employs TRBV10-3 and TRBJ2-3, with D possibly TRBD2 on 6 matching bases. Between the trimmed V and J ends, which lost 5 bases and 1 base, there was a span of 13 bases. The CDR3 has 15 amino acids. The germline V gene encodes CDR1 ENHRY and CDR2 SYGVKD.

The rearrangement uses TRBV3-1 and TRBJ1-1; no definite D call. The germline V and J ends were trimmed by 1 base and 4 bases, with 1 base remaining between them. Germline CDR1 reads LGHDT; CDR2 reads YNNKEL (reference sequence). The CDR3 is 11 residues long. The CDR3 nucleotides are TGTGCCAGCAGCCAAGTCACTGAAGCTTTCTTT. Its translation is CASSQVTEAFF.

This clonotype was observed a handful of times. The chain uses TRBV27 and TRBJ2-7, with D possibly being TRBD2 (6 bases). CDR1 and CDR2 (germline): MNHEY, SMNVEV (reference sequence). This CDR3 is built from 13 residues. V was cut by 6 bases and J by 2 bases, with 11 bases left in between. CDR3 in amino acids: CASRQGGTYEQYF. In DNA, the CDR3 is TGTGCCAGCAGGCAGGGAGGCACCTACGAGCAGTACTTC.

This clonotype was seen more than once but under ten times. The genes are TRBV7-9 and TRBJ2-5; D gene uncertain. Trimming cost V 5 bases and J 3 bases, with 13 bases left between them. This CDR3 comprises 14 residues. The germline gives CDR1 SEHNR, CDR2 FQNEAQ (reference sequence). For the CDR3, the DNA is TGTGCCAGCAGCCCTCCCGTTAGGGAAGAGACCCAGTACTTC. Translating it yields CASSPPVREETQYF.